Each of the 13 T cell receptor beta chains below was sequenced from the same sample in a study of OX40 agonist ivuxolimab in advanced cancers. Profiling relied on immunoSEQ multiplex PCR, and the TCRdb table lists in-frame clones only, not all of them. Among about 61,000 clones listed, about nine tenths were seen once. This specimen was CD4+ or CD8+ T cells sorted from blood, taken in a trial of the OX40 agonist ivuxolimab. The receptors come from an adult with an advanced solid tumor such as melanoma, head and neck, liver or kidney cancer.

The V gene is TRBV7-9, the J gene TRBJ2-7; possible D gene TRBD2, 5 bases. Trimming left V 4 bases short and J 4 bases short, with 14 bases between. Germline loops: CDR1 SEHNR, CDR2 FQNEAQ (reference sequence). The CDR3 runs to 14 residues. This CDR3 is CASSSPLQRYEQYV. Written as DNA, the CDR3 is TGTGCCAGCAGCTCCCCCCTCCAGCGGTACGAGCAGTACGTC.

On this clone: One junction end disagrees with the germline gene, perhaps due to a read error. CDR3: CASNLAGAYNEQFF. The CDR3 DNA reads TGTGCCAGCAATTTAGCGGGGGCCTACAATGAGCAGTTCTTC. The chain joins TRBV28 to TRBJ2-1; 9 bases agree with TRBD2. Germline V gene lookup returns CDR1 MDHEN and CDR2 SYDVKM. The CDR3 spans 14 residues.

There are a few counts of this clone. The J gene is TRBJ1-1, the V gene TRBV2; D possibly corresponds to TRBD1 (6 bases). This CDR3 has 13 amino acids. V lost 3 bases to trimming and J lost 4 bases, with 9 bases between them. Germline assignment: CDR1 SNHLY and CDR2 FYNNEI. CDR3 in amino acids: CASSEAGVTEAFF. Here the CDR3 DNA reads TGTGCCAGCAGTGAGGCAGGGGTCACTGAAGCTTTCTTT.

The chain combines TRBV28 with TRBJ1-2; D gene unclear. Germline assignment: CDR1 MDHEN and CDR2 SYDVKM. Trimming shortened V by 5 bases and J by 3 bases, and 10 bases separated the two germline ends. The CDR3 runs 13 residues. The CDR3 bases are TGTGCCAGCAGTGCGCAAGGGTACTATGGCTACACCTTC. Its translation is CASSAQGYYGYTF.

The rearrangement links TRBV30 to TRBJ1-6; D gene ambiguous. V was clipped by 1 base and J by 4 bases, with 8 bases between them. Germline V gives CDR1 GTSNPN, CDR2 SVGIG (reference sequence). The CDR3 has 14 amino acids. The CDR3 is CAWSGPYYNSPLHF. DNA for the CDR3: TGTGCCTGGAGTGGGCCTTATTATAATTCACCCCTCCACTTT. Together with reference TRBV30 and TRBJ1-6, the CDR3 gives the full variable domain: SQTIHQWPATLVQPVGSPLSLECTVEGTSNPNLYWYRQAAGRGLQLLFYSVGIGQISSEVPQNLSASRPQDRQFILSSKKLLLSDSGFYLCAWSGPYYNSPLHFGNGTRLTVT.

The sample holds one count of this clone. This chain uses TRBV6-5 with TRBJ2-2; 7 bases fit TRBD1. This CDR3 is built from 15 residues. Germline V gene lookup returns CDR1 MNHEY and CDR2 SVGAGI. The junction had 7 bases not matched to a gene; V was cut back by 6 bases and J by 3 bases. CDR3 nucleotide sequence: TGTGCCAGCAGCCAGGACAGGCGATACACCGGGGAGCTGTTTTTT. Protein: CASSQDRRYTGELFF.

For the CDR3, the DNA is TGTGCCAGCAGTTGGACAGGTTCTAGCAAAAACATTCAGTACTTC. The encoded protein is CASSWTGSSKNIQYF. The rearrangement joins TRBV5-5 to TRBJ2-4; TRBD1 matches at 7 bases. V trimming: 5 bases; J trimming: 3 bases; junction bases outside the gene matches: 8. Germline CDR1 is SGHKS and CDR2 is YYEKEE (reference sequence). The CDR3 totals 15 residues.

V usage is TRBV28 and J usage is TRBJ1-2; the match to TRBD1 covers 7 bases. CDR1 and CDR2 from the germline V gene are MDHEN and SYDVKM. The CDR3 has 13 residues. V dropped 1 base and J dropped 8; count of bases not matched to a gene: 4. The CDR3 bases are TGTGCCAGCAGTTTATTCAGGGGGTCGGGCTACACCTTC. Encoded protein: CASSLFRGSGYTF.

This chain connects TRBV14 to TRBJ1-5, with a weak D call TRBD1 (5 bases). The CDR3 consists of 12 residues. The germline V gene encodes CDR1 SGHDN and CDR2 FVKESK. V was cut by 0 bases and J by 9 bases, with 6 bases left in between. CDR3 nucleotide sequence: TGTGCCAGCAGCCAAGAGGGGGGGCCCCAGCATTTT. It codes for CASSQEGGPQHF. Filled out from reference TRBV14 and TRBJ1-5, the complete variable domain reads EAGVTQFPSHSVIEKGQTVTLRCDPISGHDNLYWYRRVMGKEIKFLLHFVKESKQDESGMPNNRFLAERTGGTYSTLKVQPAELEDSGVYFCASSQEGGPQHFGDGTRLSIL.

As DNA, the CDR3 is TGTGCCAGCAGTTTGGGACTTCGAGATGAGCAGTTCTTC. Its protein is CASSLGLRDEQFF. This chain connects TRBV28 to TRBJ2-1; tentatively, D is TRBD2 (6 bases). CDR3 length: 13 residues. Trimming left V 3 bases short and J 8 bases short, with 11 bases between. In germline, CDR1 is MDHEN, CDR2 SYDVKM.

The J gene is TRBJ2-5, the V gene TRBV28, with 10 bases matching TRBD1. Looked up from germline, CDR1 is MDHEN and CDR2 is SYDVKM. CDR3 length: 16 amino acids. V was pared by 3 bases and J by 3 bases, with 7 bases of the junction left unmatched. CDR3 sequence (DNA): TGTGCCAGCAGTTTCCTCTCCGGGACAGGGGAAGAGACCCAGTACTTC. It encodes CASSFLSGTGEETQYF.

The chain joins TRBV6-5 to TRBJ1-5; D is possibly TRBD1 (5 bases). Germline V gene lookup returns CDR1 MNHEY and CDR2 SVGAGI. CDR3 length: 15 amino acids. V was trimmed by 5 bases and J by 0 bases, leaving 11 bases between them. The CDR3 nucleotides are TGTGCCAGCAGTCCTGACAGATATAGCAATCAGCCCCAGCATTTT. This sequence encodes CASSPDRYSNQPQHF.

The chain links TRBV28 to TRBJ1-5; the D is unclear. Trimming took off 2 bases at V and 9 bases at J, with 17 bases between the two ends. Germline V lookup: CDR1 MDHEN, CDR2 SYDVKM. This CDR3 comprises 15 residues. In nucleotides, the CDR3 is TGTGCCAGCAGTTTACCAGACGATAGGGCAGGGCCCCAGCATTTT. It codes for CASSLPDDRAGPQHF.